A selection of T cell receptor beta chains follows, all from one sample in a study of blood T cell repertoires in COVID-19. TCRdb's copy holds only in-frame clones and misses some; the assay was immunoSEQ multiplex PCR. The table shows 250,000 to 350,000 clones, with roughly 87% occurring only once. The sequenced sample was peripheral blood. Receptors were obtained from a woman between 45 and 60 years old who had recovered from COVID-19. Both conserved end residues are part of each CDR3.

CDR3aa: CASSLDFGQPQHF
v_gene: TRBV7-2
j_gene: TRBJ1-5

CDR3aa: CASSGGGAGQPQHF
v_gene: TRBV19
j_gene: TRBJ1-5

CDR3aa: CASSIFKYTEAFF
v_gene: TRBV19
j_gene: TRBJ1-1

CDR3aa: CASSYHAVLGNQPQHF
v_gene: TRBV6-2/TRBV6-3
j_gene: TRBJ1-5

CDR3aa: CASSSWGVYNEQFF
v_gene: TRBV18
j_gene: TRBJ2-1

CDR3aa: CASSQDGARWAEAFF
v_gene: TRBV3-1/TRBV3-2
j_gene: TRBJ1-1

CDR3aa: CASSQDIGGPDPQHF
v_gene: TRBV3-1/TRBV3-2
j_gene: TRBJ1-5

CDR3aa: CASSRQSRNTEAFF
v_gene: TRBV2
j_gene: TRBJ1-1

CDR3aa: CASSQDEVWRGAETQYF
v_gene: TRBV3-1/TRBV3-2
j_gene: TRBJ2-5

CDR3aa: CASSYIGAGGNTEAFF
v_gene: TRBV6-5
j_gene: TRBJ1-1

CDR3aa: CASSIRGTGNTIYF
v_gene: TRBV19
j_gene: TRBJ1-3

CDR3aa: CASSPKSRGGNSPLHF
v_gene: TRBV19
j_gene: TRBJ1-6

CDR3aa: CASSQEFRKRHYGYTF
v_gene: TRBV4-3
j_gene: TRBJ1-2

CDR3aa: CASSPSGTAYNEQFF
v_gene: TRBV6-2/TRBV6-3
j_gene: TRBJ2-1

CDR3aa: CASSLDRISGANVLTF
v_gene: TRBV18
j_gene: TRBJ2-6

CDR3aa: CASSLEGGGTYNEQFF
v_gene: TRBV5-5
j_gene: TRBJ2-1

CDR3aa: CASSAKAGEYF
v_gene: TRBV28
j_gene: TRBJ2-7

CDR3aa: CASSPLADTDTQYF
v_gene: TRBV18
j_gene: TRBJ2-3

CDR3aa: CASSQEINREQYF
v_gene: TRBV4-3
j_gene: TRBJ2-7

CDR3aa: CASSHFGGTGYTF
v_gene: TRBV7-2
j_gene: TRBJ1-2

CDR3aa: CASSLFIRENTEAFF
v_gene: TRBV7-2
j_gene: TRBJ1-1

CDR3aa: CASSPTGTGIVGGYTF
v_gene: TRBV5-1
j_gene: TRBJ1-2

CDR3aa: CASTLQGATPYEQYF
v_gene: TRBV11-2
j_gene: TRBJ2-7

CDR3aa: CASSYLRSNQPQHF
v_gene: TRBV6-2/TRBV6-3
j_gene: TRBJ1-5

CDR3aa: CASSGGGRNYGYTF
v_gene: TRBV27
j_gene: TRBJ1-2

CDR3aa: CASSVSGQGMRTEAFF
v_gene: TRBV9
j_gene: TRBJ1-1

CDR3aa: CASSVGASGSSRVGQFF
v_gene: TRBV9
j_gene: TRBJ2-1

CDR3aa: CASSSAGLAESPYQQYF
v_gene: TRBV28
j_gene: TRBJ2-7